This T cell receptor (beta chain) was documented in a study of blood T cells in healthy people across ages. Then a second PCR, running roughly 7 to 11 cycles, was carried out with a sample-barcoded 5' primer and a J-beta primer mix. Unique molecular identifiers of 12 random nucleotides labeled each cDNA. MiXCR, applied by TCRdb to the 5' RACE reads, yields one record per CDR3 protein. Counted here are fewer than 2 million distinct CDR3 sequences, approximately 39% occurring once; the ten biggest clones make up roughly 24%. The study's findings and limits: Relative to aged donors, long-lived donors carried more naive CD4+ cells and displayed higher diversity. Among T cells, TCR beta diversity per million cells dropped roughly linearly as age rose.

Extractions gave at least 5.5 micrograms of total RNA per sample. This clonotype appeared a few times. What it binds is unknown. Looked up from germline, CDR1 is SGDLS and CDR2 is YYNGEE. The CDR3 is made up of 16 amino acids. The V gene end was trimmed by 4 bases and the J gene end by 6 bases; junction bases not matched to a gene: 13. The chain carries TRBV9 and TRBJ2-1; 7 bases are a match to TRBD2. Sequencing input: blood. The TCR originated in a human donor in good health. CDR3 DNA sequence: TGTGCCAGCAGCCCTGGGACCAGCGGGGTTAGCAATGAGCAGTTCTTC. Its translation: CASSPGTSGVSNEQFF.